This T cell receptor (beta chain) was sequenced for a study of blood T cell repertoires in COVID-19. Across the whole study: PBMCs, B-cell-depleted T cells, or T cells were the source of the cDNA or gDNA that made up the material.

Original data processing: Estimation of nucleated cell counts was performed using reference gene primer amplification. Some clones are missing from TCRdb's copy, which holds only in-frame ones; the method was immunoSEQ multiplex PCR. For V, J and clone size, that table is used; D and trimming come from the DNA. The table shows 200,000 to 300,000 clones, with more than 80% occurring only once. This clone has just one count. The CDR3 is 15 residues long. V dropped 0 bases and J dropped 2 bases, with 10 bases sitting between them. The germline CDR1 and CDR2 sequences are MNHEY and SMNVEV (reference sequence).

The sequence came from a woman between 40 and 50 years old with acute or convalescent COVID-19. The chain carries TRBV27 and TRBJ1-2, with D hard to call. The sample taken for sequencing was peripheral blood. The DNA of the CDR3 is TGTGCCAGCAGTTTATCGTTGGGGAGGAACTATGGCTACACCTTC. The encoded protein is CASSLSLGRNYGYTF.